Listed below are T cell receptor beta chains from one sample, sequenced in a study of blood T cell repertoires in COVID-19. Sequencing used immunoSEQ multiplex PCR; TCRdb keeps in-frame clones, though not all of them. The data hold roughly 60,000 clones, with roughly 85% observed a single time. The material sequenced was peripheral blood. These receptors were obtained from a human donor in a cohort sampled during active COVID-19. Both conserved end residues are trimmed from each CDR3.

cdr3_length,j_call,v_call,cdr3_aa
14,TRBJ2-5,TRBV21-1,ASSKGDGRAQETQY
14,TRBJ2-3,TRBV5-6,ASRGLVGGDADTQY
12,TRBJ1-1,TRBV18,ASSTRDRRTEAF
11,TRBJ1-5,TRBV4-1,ASSQEQRQPQH
13,TRBJ1-2,TRBV5-4,ASSHGGLQPFGYT
13,TRBJ2-3,TRBV6-2/TRBV6-3,ASSAAGGAADTQY
14,TRBJ1-2,TRBV5-1,ASSSGLYGANYGYT
14,TRBJ2-7,TRBV10-3,AISDPRTGGSYEQY
12,TRBJ1-1,TRBV9,ASSAIAGVTEAF
13,TRBJ2-5,TRBV7-3,ASSLTGTPQETQY
13,TRBJ2-1,TRBV5-1,ASSPSGVSYNEQF
13,TRBJ2-2,TRBV7-2,ASSQSGGADGELF
13,TRBJ2-3,TRBV2,ASSGGTASTDTQY
12,TRBJ1-1,TRBV5-1,ASSSDPGNTEAF
13,TRBJ2-3,TRBV6-5,ASKIYGTSKDTQY
14,TRBJ2-5,TRBV4-3,ASSQGTSGYQETQY
13,TRBJ2-1,TRBV9,ASSAAGGLYNEQF
15,TRBJ2-5,TRBV5-4,ASSPGLAGGPEETQY
14,TRBJ2-2,TRBV10-2,ASRGGQGRDTGELF
12,TRBJ1-2,TRBV7-8,ASSSTGANYGYT
14,TRBJ2-3,TRBV7-2,ASSLSSGVKTDTQY
11,TRBJ1-1,TRBV12-3/TRBV12-4,ASSLNRADEAF
16,TRBJ2-1,TRBV18,ASSPPPPSGGTYNEQF
11,TRBJ2-2,TRBV2,ASKLDNTGELF
15,TRBJ2-2,TRBV7-2,ASSLATGTMNTGELF
15,TRBJ2-1,TRBV7-9,ASSSLEGTLTYNEQF
10,TRBJ2-7,TRBV7-6,ASSPGLVEQY
12,TRBJ2-5,TRBV2,ASRWSGNQETQY
13,TRBJ2-1,TRBV7-3,ASSSGLAGVNEQF
12,TRBJ1-3,TRBV11-2,ASSVSVRGNTIY
14,TRBJ2-3,TRBV5-1,ASSLGRLAGTDTQY
13,TRBJ2-1,TRBV7-8,ASSPGLDAGVEQF
13,TRBJ1-3,TRBV5-1,ASSPRQGERNTIY
14,TRBJ2-3,TRBV7-2,ASSRKQGEGTDTQY
12,TRBJ1-2,TRBV5-1,ASSFRTGNYGYT
15,TRBJ2-7,TRBV7-2,ASSQRGPGQGNYEQY
13,TRBJ1-2,TRBV6-5,ASSYSIWGDYGYT
12,TRBJ1-4,TRBV24-1,ATTRGRGREKLF
13,TRBJ2-3,TRBV4-3,ASSQERLGADTQY
14,TRBJ2-2,TRBV18,ASSPQTAANTGELF
11,TRBJ2-7,TRBV12-3/TRBV12-4,ASTDRDGYEQY
14,TRBJ2-1,TRBV5-4,ASSLAGGTYYNEQF
16,TRBJ2-1,TRBV12-5,ASGPTSGGPSSYNEQF
9,TRBJ2-1,TRBV5-4,ASSLSTEQF
13,TRBJ2-7,TRBV5-6,ASSGYGTGPYEQY
14,TRBJ1-4,TRBV2,ATSRRAYLSNEKLF
13,TRBJ2-3,TRBV5-4,ASSLIGVEADTQY
14,TRBJ1-2,TRBV7-2,ASSLGSRGFNYGYT
13,TRBJ1-2,TRBV3-1/TRBV3-2,ASSQGGGQRYGYT
12,TRBJ1-2,TRBV7-2,ASSLDLQGVKYT
13,TRBJ1-6,TRBV7-2,ASSPSNPYNSPLH
16,TRBJ2-2,TRBV5-6,ASKTVLAGGLNTGELF
13,TRBJ2-5,TRBV4-1,ASSYGSSGQETQY
12,TRBJ2-1,TRBV7-8,ASSPTGSYNEQF
13,TRBJ2-5,TRBV6-2/TRBV6-3,ASSLLGGGVETQY
13,TRBJ1-1,TRBV5-5,ASSFLGQANTEAF
14,TRBJ1-3,TRBV25-1,ASSEWGRGDGNTIY